Sequencing of this TCR beta chain was carried out in a study of PD-1 blockade in mismatch repair-deficient tumors. Study-level results: Tumor-resident clones, often undetectable pretreatment in blood, expanded then contracted after pembrolizumab.

V dropped 3 bases and J dropped 7 bases, with 4 bases sitting between them. CDR1 is SNHLY, CDR2 FYNNEI, per germline. The CDR3 is made up of 11 amino acids. PCR or immunohistochemistry showed mismatch repair deficiency in every enrolled patient. TCR sequencing covered a few patients who responded to pembrolizumab. Clones were sequenced by immunoSEQ multiplex PCR, and TCRdb holds only the in-frame ones, with some missing. The profile shows about 120,000 clones, almost 90% of them singletons. For this clone: Its antigen is undetermined.

The chain employs TRBV2 and TRBJ1-3, with unresolved D. The sequence came from an adult with mismatch repair-deficient cancer. Sequences were derived from peripheral blood, sampled approximately 72 weeks after starting pembrolizumab. CDR3 amino acids: CASSDVNTIYF. DNA of the CDR3: TGTGCCAGCAGTGACGTGAACACCATATATTTT.